These 10 T cell receptor beta chains were all obtained from the same sample, sequenced in a study of T cell responses to AZD1222 COVID-19 vaccine. Generated by immunoSEQ multiplex PCR, the TCRdb table keeps only in-frame clones and is missing some. The sample totals 150,000 or so clones. The sequenced sample was peripheral blood. These receptors came from an adult in good health.

V gene TRBV6-1 combines with J gene TRBJ1-2; D possibly corresponds to TRBD1 (5 bases). V was clipped by 1 base and J by 3 bases, with 15 bases between them. The CDR3 sequence is 16 residues long. CDR1 MNHNS and CDR2 SASEGT come from the germline V gene. The DNA of the CDR3 is TGTGCCAGCAGTGAAGGGTGGGGCAGGGTATACTATGGCTACACCTTC. This translates into CASSEGWGRVYYGYTF.

This chain links TRBV19 with TRBJ1-2; the D gene is possibly TRBD1 (6 bases). V dropped 3 bases and J dropped 3 bases, with 14 bases sitting between them. Germline CDR1 and CDR2: LNHDA and SQIVND (reference sequence). This CDR3 region has 15 residues. CDR3 residues: CASSISDSTDYGYTF. CDR3 sequence (DNA): TGTGCCAGTAGTATTTCGGACAGTACTGACTATGGCTACACCTTC.

V is TRBV11-2 and J is TRBJ1-1; the D gene is possibly TRBD1 (6 bases). CDR3 size: 15 residues. Germline V CDR1 and CDR2: SGHAT, FQNNGV. Trimming took off 1 base at V and 3 bases at J, with 12 bases between the two ends. This CDR3 is CASSLVVDRDTEAFF. The CDR3 bases are TGTGCCAGCAGCTTAGTCGTGGACAGAGACACTGAAGCTTTCTTT.

The chain couples TRBV6-4 to TRBJ1-6; 8 positions match TRBD1. The CDR3 extends over 14 amino acids. CDR1 and CDR2 (germline): MRHNA, SNTAGT. The V and J ends lost 6 bases and 8 bases, in that order; junction bases with no gene match: 6. The CDR3 is CASREGQVDSPLHF. The CDR3 nucleotides are TGTGCCAGCAGAGAGGGACAGGTAGATTCACCCCTCCACTTT.

J is TRBJ2-1 and V is TRBV9; D may be TRBD1 (6 bases). This CDR3 is 14 amino acids long. Germline loops: CDR1 SGDLS, CDR2 YYNGEE. Deletions cut 3 bases from V and 1 base from J, with 8 bases between. The CDR3 sequence is CASSAGQSYNEQFF. CDR3 in DNA: TGTGCCAGCAGCGCAGGACAGTCCTACAATGAGCAGTTCTTC.

V usage is TRBV7-3 and J usage is TRBJ1-2; 10 positions agree with TRBD1. Trimming took 5 bases from V and 2 from J; bases not matched to a gene: 8. The CDR3 has 16 residues. Per the germline V gene, CDR1 is SGHTA and CDR2 is FQGTGA. CDR3 region: CASSPVPGQGNYGYTF. The CDR3, as DNA: TGTGCCAGCAGCCCAGTCCCGGGACAGGGGAACTATGGCTACACCTTC.

The rearrangement links TRBV11-3 to TRBJ1-5, with unresolved D. Trimming left V 6 bases short and J 9 bases short, with 12 bases between. Looked up from germline, CDR1 is SGHNT and CDR2 is YENEEA. The CDR3 contains 12 residues. The CDR3 DNA reads as TGTGCCAGCAGGCAGGAGTGTAGGCCCCAGCATTTT. This translates into CASRQECRPQHF.

The chain couples TRBV6-5 to TRBJ2-4; D is unclear. The CDR3 runs to 14 residues. Trimming pared 7 bases from V and 8 bases from J, leaving 18 bases between. Germline V CDR1 and CDR2: MNHEY, SVGAGI. CDR3 sequence reads: CASKGSQDRDIQYF. CDR3 nucleotide sequence: TGTGCCAGCAAGGGTAGTCAGGATAGGGACATTCAGTACTTC.

The chain links TRBV18 to TRBJ2-3; 7 nucleotides agree with TRBD1. Looked up from germline, CDR1 is KGHSH and CDR2 is LQKENI. With 4 bases clipped from V and 0 bases from J, the junction kept 4 bases outside the gene matches. CDR3 length: 15 amino acids. CDR3 nucleotides: TGTGCCAGCTCACTGGGACAGACGAGCACAGATACGCAGTATTTT. Translating gives CASSLGQTSTDTQYF. Together with reference TRBV18 and TRBJ2-3, the CDR3 gives the full variable domain: NAGVMQNPRHLVRRRGQEARLRCSPMKGHSHVYWYRQLPEEGLKFMVYLQKENIIDESGMPKERFSAEFPKEGPSILRIQQVVRGDSAAYFCASSLGQTSTDTQYFGPGTRLTVL.

V gene TRBV19 combines with J gene TRBJ1-1; D remains unclear. V shed 5 bases and J shed 1 base, with 8 bases lying between them. Per germline, CDR1 LNHDA and CDR2 SQIVND (reference sequence). The CDR3 runs 13 residues. CDR3: CASSPSENTEAFF. In nucleotides, the CDR3 is TGTGCCAGTAGTCCCTCAGAGAACACTGAAGCTTTCTTT.